This T cell receptor (beta chain) came from a study of T cells in Graves' hyperthyroidism and ophthalmopathy. Graves' hyperthyroidism showing no ophthalmopathy progression within 18 months was considered stable. Ten or more counts support this clonotype. Germline and junction disagree at one end, which may indicate a read error. Template material for amplifying TCR beta CDR3 regions consisted of RNA transcripts. With the HTBI primer set, the TCR CDR3 went through a first round of RT-PCR. A single record per CDR3 protein comes from TCRdb applying MiXCR to the multiplex PCR reads. Of a few hundred thousand distinct CDR3 sequences in the sample, roughly 50% were seen once. The source of this sequence is a woman aged 18-29 years with Graves' hyperthyroidism. Sequences were obtained from peripheral blood or thyroid tissue (not recorded which).

CDR3 nucleotide sequence: TGTGCCACTTCGCGGAGGCCCGGGGAGCTGTACTTC. It translates to CATSRRPGELYF. This chain connects TRBV12-3 or TRBV12-4 to TRBJ2-7, with a weak D call TRBD2 (5 bases). This CDR3 contains 12 residues.